A single sample is the source of the 25 T cell receptor beta chains below, sequenced in a study of blood T cell repertoires in COVID-19. This table comes from immunoSEQ multiplex PCR, and its TCRdb copy is limited to in-frame clones, with some not included. Of roughly 92,000 clones in the sample, roughly 84% were seen once. Input material: peripheral blood. The receptors were sampled from a woman aged 80 or older with acute or convalescent COVID-19.

The chain has TRBV5-1 and TRBJ2-1; possible D gene TRBD2, 7 bases. Trimming removed 6 bases from V and 0 bases from J, with 19 bases in between. The CDR3 has 17 amino acids. Germline V gene sequence: CDR1 SGHRS, CDR2 YFSETQ. The CDR3 coding sequence is TGCGCCAGCACCGCGGGGGTGCGGGACACCTCCTACAATGAGCAGTTCTTC. Translated, it gives CASTAGVRDTSYNEQFF.

In DNA, the CDR3 is TGTGCCAGCAGCCTAGGAGGGACAAATCAGCCCCAGCATTTT. Protein: CASSLGGTNQPQHF. V and J are TRBV7-9 and TRBJ1-5, with D possibly matching TRBD1 (6 bases). Trimming left V 5 bases short and J 4 bases short, with 12 bases between. The CDR3 runs 14 residues. Germline assignment: CDR1 SEHNR and CDR2 FQNEAQ (reference sequence).

This chain uses TRBV11-2 with TRBJ2-1, with D possibly being TRBD1 (6 bases). The CDR3 runs 15 residues. Germline V gene lookup returns CDR1 SGHAT and CDR2 FQNNGV. Trimming stripped 5 bases from V and 2 bases from J, with 13 bases between. CDR3 sequence: CASSPRTEPYNEQFF. DNA for the CDR3: TGTGCCAGCAGCCCCAGGACAGAGCCCTACAATGAGCAGTTCTTC. The full variable domain, rest sourced from reference TRBV11-2 and TRBJ2-1, is EAGVAQSPRYKIIEKRQSVAFWCNPISGHATLYWYQQILGQGPKLLIQFQNNGVVDDSQLPKDRFSAERLKGVDSTLKIQPAKLEDSAVYLCASSPRTEPYNEQFFGPGTRLTVL.

The rearrangement uses TRBV30 and TRBJ2-3; TRBD2 matches at 8 bases. Germline V CDR1 and CDR2: GTSNPN, SVGIG (reference sequence). The CDR3 runs 16 residues. V lost 1 base, J lost 2 bases, and 8 bases stayed unmatched. The CDR3 DNA reads TGTGCCTGGAGTGCCGCCTTAGCGGGGCCCACAGATACGCAGTATTTT. Its translation: CAWSAALAGPTDTQYF.

The genes are TRBV6-5 and TRBJ2-7; weak D call: TRBD1 (5 bases). Trimming removed 4 bases at V and 3 bases at J, with 19 bases between. The CDR3 runs to 16 residues. From germline, CDR1 is MNHEY and CDR2 SVGAGI. The CDR3 spells CASSSHGKGVNYEQYF. CDR3 nucleotides: TGTGCCAGCAGTTCCCATGGGAAAGGGGTTAACTACGAGCAGTACTTC.

The rearrangement uses TRBV6-9 and TRBJ2-5; 7 nucleotides align to TRBD1. CDR3 length: 17 residues. V shed 5 bases, J shed 1 base, and the junction held 13 bases outside the gene matches. Germline values: CDR1 MNHGY, CDR2 SVAAGI. The CDR3 nucleotides read TGTGCCAGCAGTCGCCTCGTCCGGGACAGAATCCAAGAGACCCAGTACTTC. Amino acids: CASSRLVRDRIQETQYF.

This clone showed up just once. The chain combines TRBV27 with TRBJ2-7, with 12 bases that match TRBD2. V trimming: 11 bases; J trimming: 2 bases; junction bases outside the gene matches: 16. Germline CDR1 MNHEY, CDR2 SMNVEV (reference sequence). The CDR3 runs 17 residues. CDR3 coding DNA: TGTGCCTCCAGGGGGACTAGCGGGCGACTAGGGGCCTACGAGCAGTACTTC. Protein sequence: CASRGTSGRLGAYEQYF.

This clone was recorded only once. The chain recombines TRBV5-1 with TRBJ1-3, with 8 bases lining up with TRBD1. CDR3 length: 16 amino acids. Germline V gene data show CDR1 as SGHRS and CDR2 as YFSETQ. V was clipped by 3 bases and J by 0 bases; unmatched bases: 5. This CDR3 reads CASSSTGAFSGNTIYF. The CDR3 DNA reads as TGCGCCAGCAGCTCGACAGGGGCCTTCTCTGGAAACACCATATATTTT.

CDR3 sequence (DNA): TGTGCCAGCACCCCGGGGGGGGGCGTTCAGCCCCAGCATTTT. It codes for CASTPGGGVQPQHF. This chain uses TRBV6-5 with TRBJ1-5, with TRBD1 as a possible D gene (6 bases). The CDR3 sequence is 14 residues long. Per germline, CDR1 MNHEY and CDR2 SVGAGI. V gave up 7 bases and J gave up 6 bases, with 16 bases separating them.

The J gene is TRBJ2-2, the V gene TRBV27; no clear D gene. Trimming shortened V by 2 bases and J by 5 bases, and 15 bases separated the two germline ends. Per germline, CDR1 MNHEY and CDR2 SMNVEV (reference sequence). The CDR3 sequence is 16 residues long. CDR3 in amino acids: CASSLQPVWATGELFF. In nucleotides, the CDR3 is TGTGCCAGCAGTTTACAACCCGTTTGGGCAACCGGGGAGCTGTTTTTT.

The chain couples TRBV2 to TRBJ1-4; TRBD1 agrees at 8 bases. Germline-derived CDR1 and CDR2 are SNHLY and FYNNEI. The CDR3 loop spans 14 amino acids. J gave up 10 bases and V 4 bases, and 8 bases lay outside the gene matches. The CDR3 protein is CASSVRGQDLKLFF. DNA of the CDR3: TGTGCCAGCAGTGTAAGGGGACAGGACCTAAAACTGTTTTTT. Based on the CDR3 plus reference TRBV2 and TRBJ1-4, the full variable domain is EPEVTQTPSHQVTQMGQEVILRCVPISNHLYFYWYRQILGQKVEFLVSFYNNEISEKSEIFDDQFSVERPDGSNFTLKIRSTKLEDSAMYFCASSVRGQDLKLFFGSGTQLSVL.

The V gene is TRBV19, the J gene TRBJ1-4, with no clear D. Deletions cut 6 bases from V and 5 bases from J, with 16 bases between. Per the germline V gene, CDR1 is LNHDA and CDR2 is SQIVND (reference sequence). The CDR3 sequence is 15 residues long. CDR3 amino acids: CASRPYQAANEKLFF. In DNA, the CDR3 is TGTGCCAGTAGACCTTACCAGGCTGCGAATGAAAAACTGTTTTTT.

V and J are TRBV18 and TRBJ2-1, with 7 bases identical to TRBD2. This CDR3 is built from 14 residues. V shed 6 bases, J shed 3 bases, and the junction held 5 bases outside the gene matches. Looked up from germline, CDR1 is KGHSH and CDR2 is LQKENI. The CDR3 protein is CASSMAGDYNEQFF. The CDR3 DNA is TGTGCCAGCTCCATGGCGGGAGACTACAATGAGCAGTTCTTC.

This clone was counted a single time. The rearrangement uses TRBV5-5 and TRBJ2-7, with 9 bases fitting TRBD1. The CDR3 is 14 residues long. V gave up 5 bases and J gave up 9 bases; unmatched junction bases: 12. Germline V gene sequence: CDR1 SGHKS, CDR2 YYEKEE (reference sequence). CDR3 amino acids: CASRRDRAFSGQYF. DNA for the CDR3: TGTGCCAGCAGACGGGACAGGGCTTTTTCTGGGCAGTACTTC.

V usage is TRBV9 and J usage is TRBJ2-3; D is perhaps TRBD1 (6 bases). CDR3 length: 17 amino acids. The germline CDR1 and CDR2 sequences are SGDLS and YYNGEE. The V gene lost 4 bases and the J gene lost 3 bases, with 21 bases spanning the gap. CDR3 in amino acids: CASSPRDNDVVTDTQYF. The CDR3 DNA reads as TGTGCCAGCAGCCCCCGGGACAACGATGTCGTAACAGATACGCAGTATTTT.

In this sample, this clone turned up a few times. This chain uses TRBV14 with TRBJ2-1; perhaps TRBD2 as D (6 bases). Germline V gene sequence: CDR1 SGHDN, CDR2 FVKESK. The CDR3 has 15 amino acids. Trimming shortened V by 5 bases and J by 7 bases, and 18 bases separated the two germline ends. The CDR3 nucleotides read TGTGCCAGCAGCGATAGCCCGGGAGTGATGAATGAGCAGTTCTTC. This translates into CASSDSPGVMNEQFF. Full variable domain (rest looked up from reference TRBV14 and TRBJ2-1): EAGVTQFPSHSVIEKGQTVTLRCDPISGHDNLYWYRRVMGKEIKFLLHFVKESKQDESGMPNNRFLAERTGGTYSTLKVQPAELEDSGVYFCASSDSPGVMNEQFFGPGTRLTVL.

This rearrangement joins TRBV6-1 to TRBJ1-5, with D perhaps TRBD1 (6 bases). V lost 1 base and J lost 5, with 15 bases in between. The CDR3 is made up of 16 amino acids. Germline CDR1 is MNHNS and CDR2 is SASEGT. CDR3 sequence reads: CASSEVVLTGYQPQHF. Here the CDR3 DNA reads TGTGCCAGCAGTGAAGTCGTGCTAACAGGGTATCAGCCCCAGCATTTT.

The chain combines TRBV30 with TRBJ1-4; perhaps TRBD1 as D (6 bases). CDR3 length equals 15 residues. Deletions cut 2 bases from V and 8 bases from J, with 18 bases between. From germline, CDR1 is GTSNPN and CDR2 SVGIG (reference sequence). Here the CDR3 DNA reads TGTGCCTGGAGTACTCGGGACACCCTGCGGGAAAAACTGTTTTTT. Encoded protein: CAWSTRDTLREKLFF.

The V gene is TRBV21-1, the J gene TRBJ1-2; the table's D call TRBD1 went unverified against the DNA. TRBV21-1 is a documented pseudogene. The CDR3 length is 16 residues. In nucleotides, the CDR3 is TGTGCCAGCAGCTCACGGGACACCCTGTTGACCTATGGCTACACCTTC. It is translated as CASSSRDTLLTYGYTF.

Of note for this clone: Germline is not matched at one junction end, which may reflect a read error. The gene calls are TRBV12-5 and TRBJ2-5; D is unresolved. This CDR3 region has 11 residues. Germline CDR1 is LGHNT and CDR2 is FRNRAP. The CDR3 reads CASGLTETQYF. The CDR3 DNA reads as TGTGCTAGTGGTTTGACAGAGACCCAATACTTC.

V is TRBV6-6 and J is TRBJ1-1; 8 bases line up with TRBD1. CDR1 MNHNY and CDR2 SVGAGI come from the germline V gene (reference sequence). The CDR3 is made up of 14 amino acids. V lost 5 bases, J lost 6 bases, and 8 bases stayed unmatched. DNA for the CDR3: TGTGCCAGCAGTCCAGGACAGGGCGGGCCTGAAGCTTTCTTT. Protein sequence: CASSPGQGGPEAFF.

This clone was counted a few times. The J gene is TRBJ1-1, the V gene TRBV19, with D tentatively TRBD1 (5 bases). The CDR3 runs to 13 residues. Germline-derived CDR1 and CDR2 are LNHDA and SQIVND (reference sequence). Trimming cost V 0 bases and J 8 bases, with 10 bases left between them. DNA of the CDR3: TGTGCCAGTAGTATAGATTGGACAAGGGAAGCTTTCTTT. This translates into CASSIDWTREAFF.

This clone has only a few counts. This chain uses TRBV6-1 with TRBJ1-3; tentative D call: TRBD1 (6 bases). The CDR3 covers 16 residues. Per the germline V gene, CDR1 is MNHNS and CDR2 is SASEGT. V lost 2 bases and J 1 base, leaving 12 bases between the germline ends. This chain's CDR3 is CASSELQGSSGNTIYF. CDR3 sequence (DNA): TGTGCCAGCAGTGAACTCCAGGGGAGTTCTGGAAACACCATATATTTT.

The rearrangement joins TRBV5-1 to TRBJ2-3, with D unresolved. Trimming pared 3 bases from V and 2 bases from J, leaving 7 bases between. This CDR3 is built from 13 residues. Germline V gene sequence: CDR1 SGHRS, CDR2 YFSETQ. CDR3 amino acids: CASSSLVTDTQYF. CDR3 DNA: TGCGCCAGCAGCTCCCTAGTCACAGATACGCAGTATTTT. Full variable domain (missing parts from reference TRBV5-1 and TRBJ2-3): KAGVTQTPRYLIKTRGQQVTLSCSPISGHRSVSWYQQTPGQGLQFLFEYFSETQRNKGNFPGRFSGRQFSNSRSEMNVSTLELGDSALYLCASSSLVTDTQYFGPGTRLTVL.

The CDR3 DNA sequence: TGTGCCAGTAGTATAGCAGGGGCGGCAACATATCAGCCCCAGCATTTT. It encodes CASSIAGAATYQPQHF. This sequence joins TRBV19 and TRBJ1-5, with D possibly TRBD1 on 6 matching bases. CDR1 and CDR2 from the germline V gene are LNHDA and SQIVND (reference sequence). The CDR3 covers 16 residues. The germline V and J ends were trimmed by 1 base and 5 bases, with 15 bases remaining between them.